The 28 T cell receptor beta chains below all came from one sample that was sequenced in a study of patients and donors after allogeneic stem cell transplantation. Each CDR3 protein is one row after TCRdb ran MiXCR on the RT-PCR reads. This table has 20,000 or so distinct CDR3 sequences, around 30% appearing once. What was sequenced was blood, either unsorted or a sorted T cell fraction (not recorded which). The receptors were gathered from a human donor who was either an allogeneic HSCT recipient or a stem cell or donor lymphocyte infusion donor (not recorded which). It is not recorded whose cells these are; they may come from a transplant donor.

The chain combines TRBV27 with TRBJ1-2, with D unclear. There are 15 residues in the CDR3. The germline CDR1 and CDR2 sequences are MNHEY and SMNVEV (reference sequence). V lost 2 bases and J 2 bases, leaving 12 bases between the germline ends. Here the CDR3 DNA reads TGTGCCAGCAGTTTAAGTAAAGGAGGGAACTATGGCTACACCTTC. It codes for CASSLSKGGNYGYTF.

The table lists this clonotype with many counts. The genes are TRBV20-1 and TRBJ1-2; D is unresolved. V was trimmed by 3 bases and J by 6 bases, leaving 14 bases between them. This CDR3 spans 13 amino acids. Germline CDR1 DFQATT, CDR2 SNEGSKA (reference sequence). The CDR3 is CSAREVQGDGYTF. The CDR3 nucleotides read TGCAGTGCTAGGGAAGTTCAAGGTGATGGCTACACCTTC.

The rearrangement joins TRBV5-1 to TRBJ1-1; the D gene is possibly TRBD1 (5 bases). Deletions cut 0 bases from V and 4 bases from J, with 16 bases between. Germline-derived CDR1 and CDR2 are SGHRS and YFSETQ. This CDR3 is built from 16 residues. CDR3 amino acids: CASSLGAGNRLTEAFF. CDR3 coding DNA: TGCGCCAGCAGCTTGGGGGCAGGGAATCGCCTCACTGAAGCTTTCTTT.

The chain uses TRBV4-2 and TRBJ2-1; D perhaps matches TRBD1 (6 bases). V was clipped by 1 base and J by 3 bases, with 10 bases between them. This CDR3 has 15 residues. CDR1 and CDR2 (germline): LGHNA, YNFKEQ. The CDR3 reads CASSQGTADYNEQFF. The CDR3 DNA follows: TGTGCCAGCAGCCAAGGGACAGCCGACTACAATGAGCAGTTCTTC.

This chain links TRBV5-1 with TRBJ2-5, with a tentative D call TRBD2 (6 bases). Germline-derived CDR1 and CDR2 are SGHRS and YFSETQ. Trimming left V 0 bases short and J 4 bases short, with 16 bases between. The CDR3 length is 16 residues. The CDR3 bases are TGCGCCAGCAGCTTGGCCTTACTAGCAGAAAGAGAGACCCAGTACTTC. Protein sequence: CASSLALLAERETQYF.

V is TRBV3-1 and J is TRBJ1-5; D remains unclear. The CDR3 length is 14 residues. Germline values: CDR1 LGHDT, CDR2 YNNKEL (reference sequence). The V end lost 1 base, the J end lost 3 bases, and 7 bases lay between the germline ends. CDR3: CASSQAGLNQPQHF. CDR3 nucleotide sequence: TGTGCCAGCAGCCAAGCGGGCCTCAATCAGCCCCAGCATTTT.

The chain recombines TRBV5-1 with TRBJ1-4, with D uncertain. The CDR3 sequence is 13 residues long. Between the trimmed V and J ends, which lost 1 base and 8 bases, there was a span of 9 bases. Germline CDR1 SGHRS, CDR2 YFSETQ. CDR3 protein: CASSLSNGEKLFF. DNA of the CDR3: TGCGCCAGCAGCTTGTCCAATGGAGAAAAACTGTTTTTT.

The V and J genes are TRBV5-1 and TRBJ1-1; D is unresolved. The V gene's germline CDR1 is SGHRS and CDR2 YFSETQ. V was trimmed by 0 bases and J by 1 base, leaving 13 bases between them. CDR3 length: 16 amino acids. The CDR3 coding sequence is TGCGCCAGCAGCTTGGAATTAGGCGGACCGAACACTGAAGCTTTCTTT. It specifies CASSLELGGPNTEAFF.

The rearrangement joins TRBV27 to TRBJ1-6, with 8 bases fitting TRBD1. CDR1 and CDR2 from the germline V gene are MNHEY and SMNVEV (reference sequence). Trimming took 6 bases from V and 5 from J; bases not matched to a gene: 6. The CDR3 is made up of 15 amino acids. DNA for the CDR3: TGTGCCAGCAGCGACAGGGGATTAGATAATTCACCCCTCCACTTT. Protein sequence: CASSDRGLDNSPLHF.

This rearrangement joins TRBV7-9 to TRBJ1-3; D possibly corresponds to TRBD1 (6 bases). This CDR3 is 15 amino acids long. V lost 5 bases and J lost 0, with 11 bases in between. Germline V lookup: CDR1 SEHNR, CDR2 FQNEAQ (reference sequence). The CDR3 nucleotides read TGTGCCAGCAGCGTGGGACATCCCTCTGGAAACACCATATATTTT. It codes for CASSVGHPSGNTIYF.

A few counts support this clonotype. The chain joins TRBV5-1 to TRBJ2-5; 7 positions match TRBD2. The CDR3 consists of 14 residues. After removal of 5 bases from V and 3 bases from J, the junction contained 7 bases not matched to a gene. Germline V gene sequence: CDR1 SGHRS, CDR2 YFSETQ. The CDR3 reads CASRALAAKETQYF. In DNA, the CDR3 is TGCGCCAGCAGGGCTCTAGCGGCCAAAGAGACCCAGTACTTC.

The chain couples TRBV7-2 to TRBJ1-1; D gene ambiguous. Germline CDR1 is SGHTA and CDR2 is FQGNSA. Trimming cost V 0 bases and J 1 base, with 3 bases left between them. The CDR3 sequence is 13 residues long. CDR3 DNA: TGTGCCAGCAGCTTAGCTTGGAACACTGAAGCTTTCTTT. Translated, it gives CASSLAWNTEAFF. The variable domain in full, completed from reference TRBV7-2 and TRBJ1-1, reads GAGVSQSPSNKVTEKGKDVELRCDPISGHTALYWYRQSLGQGLEFLIYFQGNSAPDKSGLPSDRFSAERTGGSVSTLTIQRTQQEDSAVYLCASSLAWNTEAFFGQGTRLTVV.

The genes are TRBV7-8 and TRBJ2-5, with 10 bases fitting TRBD2. Per germline, CDR1 SGHVS and CDR2 FQNEAQ. The trim removed 6 bases at V and 9 bases at J, leaving 10 bases unmatched. The CDR3 extends over 14 amino acids. The CDR3 protein is CASSSLQAGGAQYF. The CDR3 DNA reads as TGTGCCAGCAGTTCATTGCAAGCGGGGGGGGCCCAGTACTTC.

The chain carries TRBV25-1 and TRBJ1-2; 7 bases are shared with TRBD1. Germline assignment: CDR1 MGHDK and CDR2 SYGVNS. The CDR3 sequence is 14 residues long. Trimming removed 3 bases from V and 0 bases from J; junction bases left unmatched: 1. The DNA of the CDR3 is TGTGCCAGCAGTGAGGGACAGACTAACTATGGCTACACCTTC. Translating gives CASSEGQTNYGYTF.

This clonotype was recorded a few times. The CDR3 here is CASSAGHEGYGYTF. CDR3 DNA: TGCGCCAGCAGCGCCGGACACGAAGGATATGGCTACACCTTC. V is TRBV5-1 and J is TRBJ1-2, with D perhaps matching TRBD1 (5 bases). Per germline, CDR1 SGHRS and CDR2 YFSETQ. The CDR3 runs to 14 residues. Trimming stripped 4 bases from V and 5 bases from J, with 15 bases between.

The rearrangement joins TRBV5-1 to TRBJ1-2; D unresolved. The length of the CDR3 is 12 residues. Germline CDR1 and CDR2: SGHRS and YFSETQ. Trimming took off 0 bases at V and 5 bases at J, with 5 bases between the two ends. As DNA, the CDR3 is TGCGCCAGCAGCTTGGCCGGGTATGGCTACACCTTC. It encodes CASSLAGYGYTF.

The V and J genes are TRBV7-9 and TRBJ1-4, with 9 bases fitting TRBD1. With 3 bases clipped from V and 8 bases from J, the junction kept 7 bases outside the gene matches. The V gene's germline CDR1 is SEHNR and CDR2 FQNEAQ (reference sequence). This CDR3 region has 15 residues. The CDR3 DNA reads TGTGCCAGCAGCTTTGTGACAGGGGGGAAGGAAAAACTGTTTTTT. It yields the protein CASSFVTGGKEKLFF.

This clonotype occurred a few times. CDR3 loop: CANKTGNGYTF. In nucleotides, the CDR3 is TGTGCCAACAAGACAGGGAATGGCTACACCTTC. This rearrangement joins TRBV28 to TRBJ1-2, with 7 bases matching TRBD1. The CDR3 consists of 11 residues. Germline assignment: CDR1 MDHEN and CDR2 SYDVKM. J lost 6 bases, V lost 10 bases, and 5 bases had no gene match.

This chain connects TRBV5-1 to TRBJ2-2, with 11 positions matching TRBD2. CDR1 and CDR2 (germline): SGHRS, YFSETQ. This CDR3 spans 17 amino acids. V lost 3 bases to trimming and J lost 9 bases; unmatched junction nucleotides: 13. The CDR3 region is CASSSSSGGPGQRELFF. In DNA, the CDR3 is TGCGCCAGCAGCTCCTCTAGCGGGGGGCCTGGGCAACGGGAGCTGTTTTTT.

The J gene is TRBJ2-1, the V gene TRBV28; D gene uncertain. With 2 bases removed from V and 4 bases from J, the gap between germline ends came to 6 bases. The CDR3 spans 13 residues. Germline V gene sequence: CDR1 MDHEN, CDR2 SYDVKM. CDR3 residues: CASSLVRYNEQFF. The CDR3 nucleotides read TGTGCCAGCAGTTTAGTTAGATACAATGAGCAGTTCTTC.

This clonotype was seen only a few times. This chain joins TRBV20-1 and TRBJ1-1, with TRBD1 matching 8 bases. The CDR3 is made up of 13 amino acids. The germline V gene encodes CDR1 DFQATT and CDR2 SNEGSKA (reference sequence). Trimming cost V 3 bases and J 4 bases; bases outside gene matches: 4. For the CDR3, the DNA is TGCAGTGCTAGGGGTACAGGGGGCACTGAAGCTTTCTTT. It translates to CSARGTGGTEAFF.

This sequence joins TRBV20-1 and TRBJ1-2; tentative D call: TRBD1 (5 bases). Germline-derived CDR1 and CDR2 are DFQATT and SNEGSKA (reference sequence). The CDR3 is 11 residues long. V lost 3 bases, J lost 3 bases, and 5 bases lay in between. Here the CDR3 reads CSARGDYGYTF. CDR3 nucleotides: TGCAGTGCTAGGGGGGACTATGGCTACACCTTC.

The sample holds a few counts of this clonotype. The chain combines TRBV12-3 or TRBV12-4 with TRBJ1-2; D call uncertain. This CDR3 spans 11 amino acids. Between the trimmed V and J ends, which lost 1 base and 13 bases, there was a span of 10 bases. The CDR3 loop reads CASSLGHTGTF. The CDR3 DNA reads TGTGCCAGCAGTTTAGGGCACACGGGCACCTTC.

This chain connects TRBV29-1 to TRBJ1-1, with TRBD1 as a possible D gene (5 bases). The CDR3 has 15 amino acids. Trimming removed 3 bases at V and 4 bases at J, with 18 bases between. CDR1 and CDR2 from the germline V gene are SQVTM and ANQGSEA. The CDR3 is CSVDPGDEAGTEAFF. DNA of the CDR3: TGCAGCGTTGACCCCGGGGACGAGGCGGGCACTGAAGCTTTCTTT.

This clonotype was counted between two and nine times. The genes are TRBV20-1 and TRBJ2-2; D could derive from TRBD1 or TRBD2 (5 bases each). The CDR3 sequence is 13 residues long. CDR1 is DFQATT and CDR2 is SNEGSKA in the germline V gene (reference sequence). V lost 6 bases and J 6 bases, leaving 14 bases between the germline ends. The CDR3 region has the DNA TGCAGTGCCCAGAGAGGGGCCGCCGGGGAGCTGTTTTTT. Translation gives CSAQRGAAGELFF.

This clonotype was found a few times. The CDR3 reads CASSLGQSYGYTF. DNA of the CDR3: TGTGCCAGCAGTTTGGGACAATCCTATGGCTACACCTTC. This chain joins TRBV12-3 or TRBV12-4 and TRBJ1-2; perhaps TRBD1 as D (6 bases). This CDR3 has 13 amino acids. Trimming left V 3 bases short and J 4 bases short, with 9 bases between.

This clonotype was counted at least ten times. The chain joins TRBV13 to TRBJ2-1; D ambiguous. The V and J ends lost 4 bases and 6 bases respectively, with 13 bases between them. This CDR3 spans 14 amino acids. The V gene's germline CDR1 is PRHDT and CDR2 FYEKMQ (reference sequence). The CDR3 protein is CASSSLGAANEQFF. The CDR3 coding sequence is TGTGCCAGCAGCTCCCTCGGTGCGGCCAATGAGCAGTTCTTC. Full variable domain (missing parts from reference TRBV13 and TRBJ2-1): AAGVIQSPRHLIKEKRETATLKCYPIPRHDTVYWYQQGPGQDPQFLISFYEKMQSDKGSIPDRFSAQQFSDYHSELNMSSLELGDSALYFCASSSLGAANEQFFGPGTRLTVL.

A few counts support this clonotype. The chain uses TRBV20-1 and TRBJ1-5; TRBD1 agrees at 8 bases. J lost 4 bases, V lost 5 bases, and 4 bases had no gene match. The CDR3 extends over 13 amino acids. Per germline, CDR1 DFQATT and CDR2 SNEGSKA (reference sequence). The CDR3: CSARTGSNQPQHF. CDR3 nucleotides: TGCAGTGCTCGGACAGGGTCGAATCAGCCCCAGCATTTT.